The entry below describes one T cell receptor (beta chain). The entry originates in a study of CD8 T cells in Susac syndrome. In germline, CDR1 is MNHEY, CDR2 SMNVEV (reference sequence). The CDR3 runs to 12 residues. V was shortened by 2 bases and J by 10 bases, with 11 bases between the two germline ends. Multiple sclerosis controls were treatment-naive patients with stable or active relapsing-remitting disease. RNA totalling roughly 0.45 to 1 ug underwent reverse transcription with random hexamers. Multiplex PCR with immunoSEQ amplified the TCR beta CDR3 across 54 Vbeta and 13 Jbeta. TCRdb redid the calling of the immunoSEQ multiplex PCR reads with MiXCR, one entry per CDR3 protein. This table holds roughly 300,000 distinct CDR3 sequences, 70% to 90% found once.

Input material: CD8+ T cells from PBMCs. V and J are TRBV27 and TRBJ1-1; a weak D match, TRBD1 (6 bases). The TCR originated in a human donor with multiple sclerosis. DNA for the CDR3: TGTGCCAGCAGTTTAGGGCGGGGGCCAGCTTTCTTT. Its protein product is CASSLGRGPAFF.